This record looks at one T cell receptor beta chain sequence and its context. The data were taken from a study of PD-1 blockade in classical Hodgkin lymphoma. Sequencing used immunoSEQ multiplex PCR; TCRdb keeps in-frame clones, though not all of them. This sample carries about 11,000 clones, 70% to 85% of them seen once, and the ten largest clones take roughly 6%. The patients all showed relapse after autologous stem cell transplantation, while their brentuximab vedotin exposure varied. CDR3 length: 12 residues. V dropped 5 bases and J dropped 9; count of bases not matched to a gene: 2. Germline V gene lookup returns CDR1 LNHDA and CDR2 SQIVND (reference sequence).

The rearrangement joins TRBV19 to TRBJ2-4, with 9 bases aligning to TRBD1. Sequenced material: peripheral blood mononuclear cells (PBMCs), taken before the second cycle of nivolumab. The receptor was derived from a human donor with classical Hodgkin lymphoma. In DNA, the CDR3 is TGTGCCAGTAGTTCGACAGGGGGCATTCAGTACTTC. As protein: CASSSTGGIQYF.